These 5 T cell receptor beta chains share one sample of origin, sequenced in a study of T cell repertoires in cytomegalovirus infection. Antigen specificity for these receptors is unknown. TCRdb analysed the reads with MiXCR anew, one entry per CDR3 protein. This table has 700,000 to 850,000 distinct CDR3 sequences, less than 35% appearing once. Material: cultured CD8+ T cells from PBMCs, obtained from culture after CMV antigen stimulation. All receptors come from a human donor in good health (CMV status not recorded). Some clones in this sample may be carry-over from other donors' samples.

The table lists this clonotype with a few counts. This rearrangement joins TRBV2 to TRBJ2-7, with 8 bases identical to TRBD2. This CDR3 is built from 13 residues. Trimming took 5 bases from V and 6 from J; bases not matched to a gene: 6. CDR1 is SNHLY, CDR2 FYNNEI, per germline. The CDR3 DNA reads as TGTGCCAGCAGTTTCGGGGGGGCCAGCGAGCAGTACGTC. It codes for CASSFGGASEQYV.

This chain joins TRBV6-6 and TRBJ1-1; the D is unclear. The CDR3 has 11 residues. The V end was cut by 7 bases, the J end by 5 bases, with 8 bases between. From germline, CDR1 is MNHNY and CDR2 SVGAGI (reference sequence). In nucleotides, the CDR3 is TGTGCCAGCAAGAGGTTAACTGAAGCTTTCTTT. Its protein is CASKRLTEAFF.

The chain carries TRBV10-1 and TRBJ1-5; perhaps TRBD1 as D (5 bases). The CDR3 runs 15 residues. Germline-derived CDR1 and CDR2 are WNHNN and SYGVQD (reference sequence). V lost 2 bases, J lost 9 bases, and 17 bases lay in between. DNA for the CDR3: TGCGCCAGCAGTGAGAACAGGCCTAACCCCCTGCCCCAGCATTTT. Translating it yields CASSENRPNPLPQHF.

Ten or more counts support this clonotype. This chain uses TRBV25-1 with TRBJ1-1; a possible D gene is TRBD1 (5 bases). CDR1 and CDR2 from the germline V gene are MGHDK and SYGVNS. The V end was cut by 4 bases, the J end by 0 bases, with 9 bases between. The CDR3 has 14 amino acids. CDR3 residues: CASSAGTVNTEAFF. In DNA form, the CDR3 reads TGTGCCAGCAGTGCTGGGACGGTGAACACTGAAGCTTTCTTT.

This clonotype was observed many times. The rearrangement joins TRBV7-9 to TRBJ2-5; 8 bases line up with TRBD1. The CDR3 extends over 14 amino acids. Germline V gene sequence: CDR1 SEHNR, CDR2 FQNEAQ (reference sequence). The junction had 2 bases not matched to a gene; V was cut back by 3 bases and J by 2 bases. CDR3 protein: CASSFRDRQETQYF. The CDR3 nucleotides are TGTGCCAGCAGCTTCCGGGACAGGCAAGAGACCCAGTACTTC.